This TCR beta chain was recovered during a study of T cells in narcolepsy. Study conclusions and caveats: Autoreactive clonotypes reportedly recurred in blood of same and different patients, not controls.

Remarks on this clone: Its antigen is still unknown.

Data came from immunoSEQ multiplex PCR; TCRdb stores just in-frame clones and leaves some out. The table shows about 33,000 clones, with less than 85% occurring only once. J was trimmed by 1 base and V by 5 bases; bases with no gene match: 6. The CDR3 totals 15 residues. Germline V lookup: CDR1 MDHEN, CDR2 SYDVKM. This rearrangement joins TRBV28 to TRBJ1-1, with 8 bases that match TRBD1. The specimen was CD45RA- memory CD4+ T cells from PBMCs. This receptor was identified in a human donor with narcolepsy. The CDR3 DNA follows: TGTGCCAGCAGTGCTCGACAGGGGTCGAACACTGAAGCTTTCTTT. Its translation: CASSARQGSNTEAFF.